The present T cell receptor (beta chain) was sequenced within a study of graft-versus-host responses after intestinal transplantation. Per the germline V gene, CDR1 is LNHNV and CDR2 is YYDKDF (reference sequence). The CDR3 sequence is 17 residues long. The V segment lost 5 bases and the J segment 4 bases; nucleotides outside the gene matches: 16. Profiled with immunoSEQ multiplex PCR; TCRdb holds only in-frame clones, not every one. The profile covers just under 100,000 clones, with approximately 90% appearing a single time and 16% taken by the ten largest. A few counts support this clone. This sequence originates from a human patient who received an intestinal transplant, so some T cells may come from the graft donor. This chain uses TRBV15 with TRBJ1-2, with 7 bases identical to TRBD1. This specimen consisted of PBMCs, obtained around 450 days after intestinal transplant. CDR3 nucleotide sequence: TGTGCCACCAGCGCCGTACCAGACAGGGATCCCTTCTATGGCTACACCTTC. Its protein is CATSAVPDRDPFYGYTF.